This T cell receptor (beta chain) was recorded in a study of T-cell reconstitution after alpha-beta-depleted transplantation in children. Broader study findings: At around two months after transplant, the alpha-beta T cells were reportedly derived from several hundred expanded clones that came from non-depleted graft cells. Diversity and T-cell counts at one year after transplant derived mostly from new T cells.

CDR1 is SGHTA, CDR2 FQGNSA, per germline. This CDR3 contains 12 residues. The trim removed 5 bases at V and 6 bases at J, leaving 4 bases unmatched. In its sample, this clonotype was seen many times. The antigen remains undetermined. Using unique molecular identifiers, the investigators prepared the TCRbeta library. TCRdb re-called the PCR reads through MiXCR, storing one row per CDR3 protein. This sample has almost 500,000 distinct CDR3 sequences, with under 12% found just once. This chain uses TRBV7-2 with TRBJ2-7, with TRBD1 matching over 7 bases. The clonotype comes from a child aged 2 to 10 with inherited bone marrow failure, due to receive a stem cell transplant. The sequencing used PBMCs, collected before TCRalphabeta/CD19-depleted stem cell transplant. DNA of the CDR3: TGTGCCAGCAGCCGGGACAGTGCCGAGCAGTACTTC. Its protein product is CASSRDSAEQYF.